The 31 T cell receptor beta chains in this list originate from one sample, sequenced in a study of technical replicates of blood from several donors. The data were produced by immunoSEQ multiplex PCR, yet TCRdb's version contains in-frame clones alone and is incomplete. The sample records approximately 70,000 clones, around 92% being singletons. Sequencing was done on a sample of T cells isolated from PBMCs. These receptor sequences come from a human donor in good health.

The chain employs TRBV11-3 and TRBJ2-5; perhaps TRBD2 as D (6 bases). This CDR3 has 15 amino acids. Germline V CDR1 and CDR2: SGHNT, YENEEA. With 5 bases removed from V and 2 bases from J, the gap between germline ends came to 15 bases. This CDR3 is CASSHSGTLQETQYF. CDR3 coding DNA: TGTGCCAGCAGCCACTCTGGGACTCTACAAGAGACCCAGTACTTC. Full variable domain (missing parts from reference TRBV11-3 and TRBJ2-5): EAGVVQSPRYKIIEKKQPVAFWCNPISGHNTLYWYLQNLGQGPELLIRYENEEAVDDSQLPKDRFSAERLKGVDSTLKIQPAELGDSAVYLCASSHSGTLQETQYFGPGTRLLVL.

The V call is TRBV7-9, the J call TRBJ2-7; D not certain. Germline V CDR1 and CDR2: SEHNR, FQNEAQ (reference sequence). The CDR3 runs 12 residues. Trimming took 6 bases from V and 3 from J, leaving 9 bases between them. CDR3 amino acids: CASSFQDYEQYF. The CDR3 DNA sequence: TGTGCCAGCAGTTTCCAGGACTACGAGCAGTACTTC.

The rearrangement joins TRBV5-1 to TRBJ2-7; 8 positions agree with TRBD1. CDR3 size: 16 residues. V trimming: 3 bases; J trimming: 1 base; junction bases outside the gene matches: 9. Germline CDR1 and CDR2: SGHRS and YFSETQ. CDR3 amino acids: CASSWRGQVESYEQYF. The CDR3 DNA follows: TGCGCCAGCAGCTGGAGGGGACAGGTAGAGTCCTACGAGCAGTACTTC. Supplemented by reference TRBV5-1 and TRBJ2-7, the full variable domain reads KAGVTQTPRYLIKTRGQQVTLSCSPISGHRSVSWYQQTPGQGLQFLFEYFSETQRNKGNFPGRFSGRQFSNSRSEMNVSTLELGDSALYLCASSWRGQVESYEQYFGPGTRLTVT.

The CDR3 DNA sequence: TGTGCCAGCAGCCCTCTTACATCAGGTTACGAGCAGTACTTC. Translating it yields CASSPLTSGYEQYF. The chain links TRBV9 to TRBJ2-7; no clear D gene. The CDR3 has 14 amino acids. Germline V CDR1 and CDR2: SGDLS, YYNGEE. The V end was cut by 4 bases, the J end by 4 bases, with 15 bases between.

The rearrangement uses TRBV28 and TRBJ1-1; 7 nucleotides agree with TRBD1. Germline CDR1 reads MDHEN; CDR2 reads SYDVKM. Trimming cost V 7 bases and J 1 base; bases outside gene matches: 3. CDR3 length: 13 residues. The DNA for the CDR3 is TGTGCCAGCACCGGACAGGCGAACACTGAAGCTTTCTTT. It is translated as CASTGQANTEAFF.

The genes are TRBV2 and TRBJ2-3, with D possibly being TRBD1 (5 bases). Germline V gene lookup returns CDR1 SNHLY and CDR2 FYNNEI. Trimming removed 7 bases at V and 4 bases at J, with 15 bases between. There are 14 residues in the CDR3. CDR3 sequence: CASKQGEWADTQYF. CDR3 DNA: TGTGCCAGCAAGCAGGGCGAATGGGCAGATACGCAGTATTTT. The full variable domain, completed using reference TRBV2 and TRBJ2-3, is EPEVTQTPSHQVTQMGQEVILRCVPISNHLYFYWYRQILGQKVEFLVSFYNNEISEKSEIFDDQFSVERPDGSNFTLKIRSTKLEDSAMYFCASKQGEWADTQYFGPGTRLTVL.

The V and J genes are TRBV10-3 and TRBJ1-5; D remains ambiguous. Trimming left V 0 bases short and J 7 bases short, with 7 bases between. CDR3 length: 13 amino acids. Germline V gene sequence: CDR1 ENHRY, CDR2 SYGVKD. CDR3 sequence: CAISESKEQPQHF. Here the CDR3 DNA reads TGTGCCATCAGTGAGTCGAAGGAGCAGCCCCAGCATTTT.

CDR3 DNA: TGCGCCAGCAGTGAGGGGACTAGCGGGAGCAATGAGCAGTTCTTC. As protein: CASSEGTSGSNEQFF. The chain combines TRBV10-1 with TRBJ2-1; 14 bases are shared with TRBD2. The CDR3 spans 15 residues. The junction had 0 bases not matched to a gene; V was cut back by 2 bases and J by 6 bases. Germline V gene lookup returns CDR1 WNHNN and CDR2 SYGVQD (reference sequence).

This chain links TRBV21-1 with TRBJ1-3; TRBD1 reflects the table's D call only, with no check against the DNA. TRBV21-1 is described as a pseudogene. The CDR3 length is 14 residues. In DNA form, the CDR3 reads TGTGCCAGCAGCAAAGAAGGGGGCGGAAACACCATATATTTT. It yields the protein CASSKEGGGNTIYF.

V gene TRBV11-2 combines with J gene TRBJ2-7; no clear D. The CDR3 totals 12 residues. Trimming removed 2 bases at V and 6 bases at J, with 8 bases between. Germline CDR1 is SGHAT and CDR2 is FQNNGV. The CDR3, as DNA: TGTGCCAGCAGCTTAACTTTACCCGAGCAGTACTTC. It is translated as CASSLTLPEQYF.

The chain recombines TRBV5-1 with TRBJ2-2; D may be TRBD2 (6 bases). Germline CDR1 and CDR2: SGHRS and YFSETQ. Trimming shortened V by 4 bases and J by 0 bases, and 10 bases separated the two germline ends. This CDR3 is built from 15 residues. Written as DNA, the CDR3 is TGCGCCAGCAGCCCGGGACTCTCGAACACCGGGGAGCTGTTTTTT. Amino acids: CASSPGLSNTGELFF.

This clone turned up a few times. The chain employs TRBV9 and TRBJ1-1; D not certain. The CDR3 is 12 amino acids. The V gene's germline CDR1 is SGDLS and CDR2 YYNGEE. V lost 0 bases and J 6 bases, leaving 6 bases between the germline ends. The CDR3 DNA sequence: TGTGCCAGCAGCGTAGGTGGCCCTGAAGCTTTCTTT. This codes for CASSVGGPEAFF.

This clone occurred once. The genes are TRBV10-1 and TRBJ2-3, with 8 bases that match TRBD2. The CDR3 totals 16 residues. The V segment lost 0 bases and the J segment 2 bases; nucleotides outside the gene matches: 4. Germline loops: CDR1 WNHNN, CDR2 SYGVQD (reference sequence). CDR3 region: CASSESTGGVTDTQYF. As DNA, the CDR3 is TGCGCCAGCAGTGAGTCTACGGGAGGGGTCACAGATACGCAGTATTTT.

This chain connects TRBV5-1 to TRBJ2-3; the match to TRBD2 covers 7 bases. Per germline, CDR1 SGHRS and CDR2 YFSETQ. The trim removed 1 base at V and 1 base at J, leaving 0 bases unmatched. The CDR3 is made up of 14 amino acids. CDR3 DNA: TGCGCCAGCAGCTTGACTAGCGGCACAGATACGCAGTATTTT. Amino acid sequence: CASSLTSGTDTQYF. The complete variable domain, with remaining parts taken from reference TRBV5-1 and TRBJ2-3, reads KAGVTQTPRYLIKTRGQQVTLSCSPISGHRSVSWYQQTPGQGLQFLFEYFSETQRNKGNFPGRFSGRQFSNSRSEMNVSTLELGDSALYLCASSLTSGTDTQYFGPGTRLTVL.

The J gene is TRBJ2-3, the V gene TRBV6-6; no clear D gene. Trimming took 2 bases from V and 1 from J, leaving 4 bases between them. This CDR3 contains 13 residues. The germline V gene encodes CDR1 MNHNY and CDR2 SVGAGI (reference sequence). CDR3 region: CASSYLGTDTQYF. DNA of the CDR3: TGTGCCAGCAGTTACCTAGGCACAGATACGCAGTATTTT.

The V gene is TRBV9, the J gene TRBJ2-3, with D possibly matching TRBD2 (6 bases). Trimming pared 7 bases from V and 4 bases from J, leaving 19 bases between. CDR3 size: 15 residues. CDR1 is SGDLS and CDR2 is YYNGEE in the germline V gene. CDR3 coding DNA: TGTGCCAGCTCCATCGGGGGACTCTCCGCAGATACGCAGTATTTT. Encoded protein: CASSIGGLSADTQYF.

The rearrangement links TRBV2 to TRBJ2-1, with TRBD2 identical over 13 bases. The CDR3 is made up of 16 amino acids. J lost 8 bases, V lost 6 bases, and 10 bases had no gene match. CDR1 and CDR2 from the germline V gene are SNHLY and FYNNEI. CDR3 sequence (DNA): TGTGCCAGCAGAGGACTAGCGGGAGAGGGGGAGGATGAGCAGTTCTTC. Amino acid sequence: CASRGLAGEGEDEQFF. The full variable domain, its missing parts supplied by reference TRBV2 and TRBJ2-1, is EPEVTQTPSHQVTQMGQEVILRCVPISNHLYFYWYRQILGQKVEFLVSFYNNEISEKSEIFDDQFSVERPDGSNFTLKIRSTKLEDSAMYFCASRGLAGEGEDEQFFGPGTRLTVL.

The genes are TRBV7-2 and TRBJ2-2, with a tentative D call TRBD2 (6 bases). V lost 2 bases, J lost 8 bases, and 9 bases lay in between. The CDR3 covers 13 residues. Germline V gene sequence: CDR1 SGHTA, CDR2 FQGNSA. The CDR3 reads CASSLSGRGELFF. The DNA of the CDR3 is TGTGCCAGCAGCTTATCCGGGAGAGGGGAGCTGTTTTTT.

The rearrangement uses TRBV10-3 and TRBJ2-3; TRBD1 matches 9 bases. Trimming cost V 6 bases and J 5 bases; bases outside gene matches: 9. The CDR3 has 15 amino acids. In germline, CDR1 is ENHRY, CDR2 SYGVKD. The CDR3 DNA follows: TGTGCCATCAGAACAGCACAGGGGGCTGGAGATACGCAGTATTTT. Protein sequence: CAIRTAQGAGDTQYF.

The CDR3, as DNA: TGTGCCAGCACTCACCAGGGTCTCGGGGAAAAACTGTTTTTT. It codes for CASTHQGLGEKLFF. This rearrangement joins TRBV6-5 to TRBJ1-4, with TRBD1 as a possible D gene (5 bases). Deletions cut 7 bases from V and 8 bases from J, with 17 bases between. CDR1 is MNHEY and CDR2 is SVGAGI in the germline V gene. The length of the CDR3 is 14 residues.

This rearrangement joins TRBV6-5 to TRBJ1-1, with 7 bases identical to TRBD1. Germline CDR1 and CDR2: MNHEY and SVGAGI. The CDR3 extends over 11 amino acids. The trim removed 6 bases at V and 10 bases at J, leaving 5 bases unmatched. CDR3 nucleotides: TGTGCCAGCAGGACCAGGGGGAGAGCTTTCTTT. This codes for CASRTRGRAFF.

The CDR3: CASSQGPSGRGADTQYF. CDR3 bases: TGTGCCAGCTCACAGGGACCTAGCGGGAGAGGTGCAGATACGCAGTATTTT. The chain couples TRBV18 to TRBJ2-3, with TRBD2 matching over 10 bases. V dropped 4 bases and J dropped 4; count of bases not matched to a gene: 11. The V gene's germline CDR1 is KGHSH and CDR2 LQKENI. The CDR3 is made up of 17 amino acids.

The V gene is TRBV5-4, the J gene TRBJ1-2, with unresolved D. The CDR3 sequence is 12 residues long. The germline gives CDR1 SGHNT, CDR2 YYREEE (reference sequence). With 5 bases removed from V and 8 bases from J, the gap between germline ends came to 13 bases. The CDR3 DNA follows: TGTGCCAGCAGTCTAGACCGACGGGGCTACACCTTC. Translated: CASSLDRRGYTF. Complete variable domain (other parts from reference TRBV5-4 and TRBJ1-2): ETGVTQSPTHLIKTRGQQVTLRCSSQSGHNTVSWYQQALGQGPQFIFQYYREEENGRGNFPPRFSGLQFPNYSSELNVNALELDDSALYLCASSLDRRGYTFGSGTRLTVV.

This sequence joins TRBV6-1 and TRBJ2-3; D is ambiguous. CDR3 length: 14 residues. The ends were cut back, 6 bases at V and 0 bases at J, with 10 bases in the middle. Germline CDR1 is MNHNS and CDR2 is SASEGT. In nucleotides, the CDR3 is TGTGCCAGCAGGTATACGGTTAGCACAGATACGCAGTATTTT. Amino acids: CASRYTVSTDTQYF.

V usage is TRBV7-9 and J usage is TRBJ1-1; unclear D gene. CDR1 SEHNR and CDR2 FQNEAQ come from the germline V gene (reference sequence). The CDR3 totals 15 residues. V dropped 5 bases and J dropped 3 bases, with 16 bases sitting between them. In DNA, the CDR3 is TGTGCCAGCAGCCTAACCCCGTCGGGGTACACTGAAGCTTTCTTT. Its translation: CASSLTPSGYTEAFF.

The chain employs TRBV27 and TRBJ1-2; 9 positions match TRBD1. The germline gives CDR1 MNHEY, CDR2 SMNVEV (reference sequence). The CDR3 is 16 amino acids. V dropped 5 bases and J dropped 8; count of bases not matched to a gene: 15. CDR3 amino acids: CASSLRPGTGITGYTF. In DNA form, the CDR3 reads TGTGCCAGCAGTCTCCGCCCCGGGACAGGGATAACGGGCTACACCTTC.

This chain uses TRBV6-5 with TRBJ1-1; 7 bases map to TRBD1. The V gene's germline CDR1 is MNHEY and CDR2 SVGAGI. Trimming at V came to 4 bases and at J to 2 bases, leaving 7 bases not matched to a gene. The CDR3 totals 15 residues. DNA of the CDR3: TGTGCCAGCAGTTTTTGGACAGGTTTAAACACTGAAGCTTTCTTT. The encoded protein is CASSFWTGLNTEAFF.

The J gene is TRBJ2-1, the V gene TRBV5-1; 12 positions match TRBD2. The germline CDR1 and CDR2 sequences are SGHRS and YFSETQ. This CDR3 spans 16 amino acids. Trimming cost V 0 bases and J 6 bases; bases outside gene matches: 4. The CDR3 loop is CASSLAGTSGFNEQFF. CDR3 DNA: TGCGCCAGCAGCTTGGCCGGGACTAGCGGGTTCAATGAGCAGTTCTTC. The variable domain in full, with the rest retrieved from reference TRBV5-1 and TRBJ2-1, is KAGVTQTPRYLIKTRGQQVTLSCSPISGHRSVSWYQQTPGQGLQFLFEYFSETQRNKGNFPGRFSGRQFSNSRSEMNVSTLELGDSALYLCASSLAGTSGFNEQFFGPGTRLTVL.

In its sample, this clone was seen once. The chain joins TRBV6-1 to TRBJ2-5; D gene uncertain. Germline-derived CDR1 and CDR2 are MNHNS and SASEGT. This CDR3 is built from 15 residues. Trimming took 3 bases from V and 3 from J, leaving 14 bases between them. The CDR3 nucleotides are TGTGCCAGCAGTGACACGCTAAACGCTGAAGAGACCCAGTACTTC. This gives the protein CASSDTLNAEETQYF.

The chain has TRBV7-9 and TRBJ2-1; 9 positions agree with TRBD2. Germline V CDR1 and CDR2: SEHNR, FQNEAQ (reference sequence). The CDR3 contains 15 residues. Trimming took 0 bases from V and 3 from J; bases not matched to a gene: 0. The CDR3 sequence is CASSLASGGYNEQFF. For the CDR3, the DNA is TGTGCCAGCAGCTTAGCTAGCGGGGGCTACAATGAGCAGTTCTTC. The whole variable domain, remainder taken from reference TRBV7-9 and TRBJ2-1, is DTGVSQNPRHKITKRGQNVTFRCDPISEHNRLYWYRQTLGQGPEFLTYFQNEAQLEKSRLLSDRFSAERPKGSFSTLEIQRTEQGDSAMYLCASSLASGGYNEQFFGPGTRLTVL.

The chain carries TRBV30 and TRBJ2-7, with D unresolved. V lost 0 bases and J lost 1, with 7 bases in between. The CDR3 spans 13 residues. CDR1 is GTSNPN, CDR2 SVGIG, per germline (reference sequence). The DNA of the CDR3 is TGTGCCTGGAGTGTAAATCCGTCCTACGAGCAGTACTTC. It encodes CAWSVNPSYEQYF. Based on the CDR3 plus reference TRBV30 and TRBJ2-7, the full variable domain is SQTIHQWPATLVQPVGSPLSLECTVEGTSNPNLYWYRQAAGRGLQLLFYSVGIGQISSEVPQNLSASRPQDRQFILSSKKLLLSDSGFYLCAWSVNPSYEQYFGPGTRLTVT.